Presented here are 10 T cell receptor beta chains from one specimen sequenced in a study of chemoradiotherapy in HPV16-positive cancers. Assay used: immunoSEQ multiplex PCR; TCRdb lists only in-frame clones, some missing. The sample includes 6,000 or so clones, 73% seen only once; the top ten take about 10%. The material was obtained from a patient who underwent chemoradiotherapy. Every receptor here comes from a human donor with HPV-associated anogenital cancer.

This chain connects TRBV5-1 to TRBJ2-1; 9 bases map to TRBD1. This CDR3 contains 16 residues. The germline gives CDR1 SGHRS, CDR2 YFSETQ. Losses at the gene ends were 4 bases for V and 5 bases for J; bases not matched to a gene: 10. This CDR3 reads CASSAWGQGINNEQFF. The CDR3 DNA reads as TGCGCCAGCAGCGCCTGGGGACAGGGTATTAACAATGAGCAGTTCTTC. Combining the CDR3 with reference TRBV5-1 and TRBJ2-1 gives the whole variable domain KAGVTQTPRYLIKTRGQQVTLSCSPISGHRSVSWYQQTPGQGLQFLFEYFSETQRNKGNFPGRFSGRQFSNSRSEMNVSTLELGDSALYLCASSAWGQGINNEQFFGPGTRLTVL.

The chain's CDR3 is CASSQDRDRGLGIQYF. The CDR3 DNA is TGTGCCAGCAGCCAAGACCGGGACAGGGGGCTTGGCATTCAGTACTTC. The chain employs TRBV4-2 and TRBJ2-4; 12 nucleotides line up with TRBD1. After removal of 0 bases from V and 9 bases from J, the junction contained 6 bases not matched to a gene. CDR3 length: 16 amino acids. Germline V gene sequence: CDR1 LGHNA, CDR2 YNFKEQ.

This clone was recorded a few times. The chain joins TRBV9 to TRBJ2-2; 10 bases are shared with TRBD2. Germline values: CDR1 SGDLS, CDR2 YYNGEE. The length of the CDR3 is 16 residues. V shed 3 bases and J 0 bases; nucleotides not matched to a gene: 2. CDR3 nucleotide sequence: TGTGCCAGCAGCGATAGCGGGGGGCCGAACACCGGGGAGCTGTTTTTT. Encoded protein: CASSDSGGPNTGELFF.

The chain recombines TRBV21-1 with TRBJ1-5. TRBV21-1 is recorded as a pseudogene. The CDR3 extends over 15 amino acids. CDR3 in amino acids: CASPAGLRCDQPQHF. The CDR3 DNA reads TGTGCCAGCCCTGCGGGTCTCAGGTGCGATCAGCCCCAGCATTTT.

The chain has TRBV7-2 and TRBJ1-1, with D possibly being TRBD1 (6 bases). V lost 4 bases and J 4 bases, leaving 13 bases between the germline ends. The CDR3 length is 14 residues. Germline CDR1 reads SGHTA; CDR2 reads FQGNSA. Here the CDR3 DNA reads TGTGCCAGCAGCTCCGGAGGGGGAGGCACTGAAGCTTTCTTT. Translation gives CASSSGGGGTEAFF.

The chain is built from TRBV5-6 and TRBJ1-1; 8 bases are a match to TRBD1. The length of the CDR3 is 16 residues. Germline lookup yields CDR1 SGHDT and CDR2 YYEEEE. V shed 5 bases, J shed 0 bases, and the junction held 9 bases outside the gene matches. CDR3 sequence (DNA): TGTGCCAGCAGTCTGGGACAGGCTCTGATGAACACTGAAGCTTTCTTT. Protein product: CASSLGQALMNTEAFF.

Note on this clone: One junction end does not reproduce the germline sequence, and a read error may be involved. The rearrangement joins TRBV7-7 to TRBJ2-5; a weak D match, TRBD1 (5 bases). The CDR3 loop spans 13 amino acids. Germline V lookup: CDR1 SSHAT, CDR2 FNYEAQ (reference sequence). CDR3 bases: TGTGCTAGCAGCTACGACAGCCAAGAGACCCAGTACTTC. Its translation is CASSYDSQETQYF.

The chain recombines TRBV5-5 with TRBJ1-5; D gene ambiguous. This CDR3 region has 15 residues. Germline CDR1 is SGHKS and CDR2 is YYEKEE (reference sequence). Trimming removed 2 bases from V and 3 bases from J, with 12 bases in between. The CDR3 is CASSLRRGDNQPQHF. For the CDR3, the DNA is TGTGCCAGCAGCTTAAGGCGCGGGGACAATCAGCCCCAGCATTTT.

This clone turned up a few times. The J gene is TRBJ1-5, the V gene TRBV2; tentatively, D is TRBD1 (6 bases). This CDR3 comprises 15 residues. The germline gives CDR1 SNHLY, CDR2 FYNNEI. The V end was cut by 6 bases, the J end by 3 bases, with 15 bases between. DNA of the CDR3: TGTGCCAGCAGAGCAGACGGACAGCTCAATCAGCCCCAGCATTTT. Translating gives CASRADGQLNQPQHF.

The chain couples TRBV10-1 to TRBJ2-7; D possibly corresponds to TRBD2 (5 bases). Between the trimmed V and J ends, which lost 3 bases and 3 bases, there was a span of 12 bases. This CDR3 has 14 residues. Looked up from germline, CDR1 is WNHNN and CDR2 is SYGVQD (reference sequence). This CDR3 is CASSEGGILYEQYF. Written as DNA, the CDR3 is TGCGCCAGCAGTGAAGGAGGAATCCTCTACGAGCAGTACTTC.